A selection of T cell receptor beta chains follows, all from one sample in a study of response to subunit inactivated influenza vaccine. TCRdb re-derived calls from the RT-PCR reads in MiXCR, one entry per CDR3 protein. Seen here are roughly 540,000 distinct CDR3 sequences, less than 25% observed once, and the top ten hold 2.5% to 3%. These sequences were also reported in another study, on T cells expressing NK-cell markers.

The starting material was CD4+ T cells sorted from PBMCs, obtained approximately 12 days after vaccination. All receptors come from a man aged 50 to 60 who received an inactivated influenza vaccine. Each CDR3 is given with its conserved first and last residue. Each record gives: CDR3 protein, J gene, V gene, CDR3 length, D gene. The D gene is left open where the match is weak.

cdr3_aa: CASSSWLSSYNSPLHF
j_call: TRBJ1-6
v_call: TRBV7-2
cdr3_length: 16
d_call: -

cdr3_aa: CSAFRQPEQFF
j_call: TRBJ2-1
v_call: TRBV20-1
cdr3_length: 11
d_call: -

cdr3_aa: CASRFSGTSYNEQFF
j_call: TRBJ2-1
v_call: TRBV12-3/TRBV12-4
cdr3_length: 15
d_call: TRBD2

cdr3_aa: CASSFTPGSGANVLTF
j_call: TRBJ2-6
v_call: TRBV5-1
cdr3_length: 16
d_call: -

cdr3_aa: CSARDLAGEYNEQFF
j_call: TRBJ2-1
v_call: TRBV20-1
cdr3_length: 15
d_call: TRBD2

cdr3_aa: CASSLNPTGARYGYTF
j_call: TRBJ1-2
v_call: TRBV27
cdr3_length: 16
d_call: TRBD1

cdr3_aa: CSAATSGYNEQFF
j_call: TRBJ2-1
v_call: TRBV20-1
cdr3_length: 13
d_call: TRBD2

cdr3_aa: CASSEAPGQPSYEQYF
j_call: TRBJ2-7
v_call: TRBV21-1
cdr3_length: 16
d_call: -

cdr3_aa: CSARKTGAYEQYF
j_call: TRBJ2-7
v_call: TRBV20-1
cdr3_length: 13
d_call: -

cdr3_aa: CASSRGLLSTDTQYF
j_call: TRBJ2-3
v_call: TRBV12-3/TRBV12-4
cdr3_length: 15
d_call: -

cdr3_aa: CASSPASTNTEAFF
j_call: TRBJ1-1
v_call: TRBV6-2/TRBV6-3
cdr3_length: 14
d_call: -

cdr3_aa: CASSLTGSNAELFF
j_call: TRBJ2-2
v_call: TRBV27
cdr3_length: 14
d_call: -

cdr3_aa: CSARYGQETQYF
j_call: TRBJ2-5
v_call: TRBV20-1
cdr3_length: 12
d_call: -

cdr3_aa: CSARESGTGNTEAFF
j_call: TRBJ1-1
v_call: TRBV20-1
cdr3_length: 15
d_call: TRBD1

cdr3_aa: CASRLDWRAGEQYF
j_call: TRBJ2-7
v_call: TRBV5-1
cdr3_length: 14
d_call: -

cdr3_aa: CATSDFAGPDETQYF
j_call: TRBJ2-5
v_call: TRBV24-1
cdr3_length: 15
d_call: -

cdr3_aa: CASSPGRAREKLFF
j_call: TRBJ1-4
v_call: TRBV7-2
cdr3_length: 14
d_call: -

cdr3_aa: CASTRDLTDTQYF
j_call: TRBJ2-3
v_call: TRBV2
cdr3_length: 13
d_call: -

cdr3_aa: CASSIGQGGGMNTEAFF
j_call: TRBJ1-1
v_call: TRBV5-1
cdr3_length: 17
d_call: TRBD1

cdr3_aa: CASSTRDRGLGKLFF
j_call: TRBJ1-4
v_call: TRBV6-1
cdr3_length: 15
d_call: TRBD1

cdr3_aa: CASSQPGQGLADTQYF
j_call: TRBJ2-3
v_call: TRBV4-1
cdr3_length: 16
d_call: TRBD1

cdr3_aa: CASSRTDLYNEQFF
j_call: TRBJ2-1
v_call: TRBV12-3/TRBV12-4
cdr3_length: 14
d_call: -

cdr3_aa: CASSVLWGEQFF
j_call: TRBJ2-1
v_call: TRBV9
cdr3_length: 12
d_call: -

cdr3_aa: CASSLGRAGGSYYEQYF
j_call: TRBJ2-7
v_call: TRBV7-2
cdr3_length: 17
d_call: TRBD2

cdr3_aa: CASNLAAGGSYNEQFF
j_call: TRBJ2-1
v_call: TRBV6-2/TRBV6-3
cdr3_length: 16
d_call: TRBD2

cdr3_aa: CASIPGTGGMAGELFF
j_call: TRBJ2-2
v_call: TRBV5-1
cdr3_length: 16
d_call: TRBD1

cdr3_aa: CASSPTTGGRSYNEQFF
j_call: TRBJ2-1
v_call: TRBV5-1
cdr3_length: 17
d_call: TRBD1